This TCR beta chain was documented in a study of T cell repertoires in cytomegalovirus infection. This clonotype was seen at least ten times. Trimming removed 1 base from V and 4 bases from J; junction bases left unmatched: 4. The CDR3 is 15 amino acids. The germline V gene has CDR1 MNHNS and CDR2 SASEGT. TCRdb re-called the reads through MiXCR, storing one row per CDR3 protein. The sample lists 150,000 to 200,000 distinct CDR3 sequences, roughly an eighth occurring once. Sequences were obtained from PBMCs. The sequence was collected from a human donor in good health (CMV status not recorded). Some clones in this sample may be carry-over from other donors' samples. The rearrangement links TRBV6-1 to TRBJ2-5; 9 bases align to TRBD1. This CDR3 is CASSEGTGDGETQYF. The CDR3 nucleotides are TGTGCCAGCAGTGAAGGGACAGGGGACGGAGAGACCCAGTACTTC.